The 5 T cell receptor beta chains listed next were all sequenced from one sample in a study of lymphopenia after photon versus proton radiotherapy. Sequencing was performed with immunoSEQ multiplex PCR; in TCRdb, only in-frame clones are kept and a portion is missing. Of approximately 66,000 clones detected, about 86% appear once; the ten largest clones hold roughly 2%. The sequencing here drew on peripheral blood, taken from a patient treated with photon-based radiotherapy. Receptors were obtained from a middle-aged man with gastric cancer.

This chain uses TRBV5-1 with TRBJ1-1, with TRBD1 matching 10 bases. The ends lost 1 base at V and 7 bases at J; junction bases unmatched: 7. Germline V lookup: CDR1 SGHRS, CDR2 YFSETQ. The CDR3 has 15 residues. The CDR3 DNA is TGCGCCAGCAGCTTGAGGGGCCGGGACAGGGGTGAAGCTTTCTTT. Amino acids: CASSLRGRDRGEAFF.

The chain joins TRBV2 to TRBJ1-2; unclear D gene. V gave up 4 bases and J gave up 0 bases, with 12 bases separating them. The CDR3 runs to 15 residues. Per the germline V gene, CDR1 is SNHLY and CDR2 is FYNNEI. The CDR3 DNA reads TGTGCCAGCAGTGCCCGAATTACCGCTAACTATGGCTACACCTTC. As protein: CASSARITANYGYTF.

The chain links TRBV30 to TRBJ1-1, with D perhaps TRBD1 (6 bases). V was trimmed by 2 bases and J by 4 bases, leaving 11 bases between them. CDR3 length equals 13 residues. The germline CDR1 and CDR2 sequences are GTSNPN and SVGIG (reference sequence). The CDR3 DNA reads TGTGCCTGGAGTCCCTACAGGGTCACTGAAGCTTTCTTT. Encoded protein: CAWSPYRVTEAFF.

This chain joins TRBV14 and TRBJ1-6, with 7 bases aligning to TRBD1. Germline V gives CDR1 SGHDN, CDR2 FVKESK. The trim removed 1 base at V and 10 bases at J, leaving 4 bases unmatched. The CDR3 has 14 residues. In DNA, the CDR3 is TGTGCCAGCAGCCAAGCGCACAGGGGCTCACCCCTCCACTTT. This translates into CASSQAHRGSPLHF.

This rearrangement joins TRBV7-9 to TRBJ1-2, with 7 bases fitting TRBD1. The CDR3 has 13 residues. Germline trimming cut 5 bases from V and 3 bases from J; bases unmatched to any gene: 3. Looked up from germline, CDR1 is SEHNR and CDR2 is FQNEAQ (reference sequence). CDR3 coding DNA: TGTGCCAGCAGCCTTACAGGGGACTATGGCTACACCTTC. This sequence encodes CASSLTGDYGYTF.